This TCR beta chain was sequenced in a study of post-analysis software for immune sequencing data. Notes on the study in general: With F measure, samples from one preparation batch clustered together strongly. Significantly decreased normalized Chao1 diversity was recorded for multiple sclerosis patients relative to controls. In patients, TRBV5-6, TRBV5-1 and TRBV20-1 belonged to roughly 5 TRBV segments found more frequently than in controls.

In regard to this clonotype: Its antigen remains unknown.

Germline CDR1 is SGHDT and CDR2 is YYEEEE. The CDR3 contains 15 residues. The ends lost 4 bases at V and 12 bases at J; junction bases unmatched: 10. cDNA libraries of TCR beta carried unique molecular identifiers. A population of about 1 to 11 million T cells gave rise to approximately 500,000 cDNA molecules. TCRdb re-called the PCR reads with MiXCR, one entry per CDR3 protein. The sample lists fewer than 900,000 distinct CDR3 sequences, 40% to 55% occurring once. The chain combines TRBV5-6 with TRBJ2-1, with 13 positions matching TRBD2. Sequenced input: blood. This receptor was identified in a girl aged 5-17 years with multiple sclerosis. The CDR3 sequence: CASSPGTSGMGGQFF. Written as DNA, the CDR3 is TGTGCCAGCAGCCCCGGGACTAGCGGGATGGGAGGGCAGTTCTTC.